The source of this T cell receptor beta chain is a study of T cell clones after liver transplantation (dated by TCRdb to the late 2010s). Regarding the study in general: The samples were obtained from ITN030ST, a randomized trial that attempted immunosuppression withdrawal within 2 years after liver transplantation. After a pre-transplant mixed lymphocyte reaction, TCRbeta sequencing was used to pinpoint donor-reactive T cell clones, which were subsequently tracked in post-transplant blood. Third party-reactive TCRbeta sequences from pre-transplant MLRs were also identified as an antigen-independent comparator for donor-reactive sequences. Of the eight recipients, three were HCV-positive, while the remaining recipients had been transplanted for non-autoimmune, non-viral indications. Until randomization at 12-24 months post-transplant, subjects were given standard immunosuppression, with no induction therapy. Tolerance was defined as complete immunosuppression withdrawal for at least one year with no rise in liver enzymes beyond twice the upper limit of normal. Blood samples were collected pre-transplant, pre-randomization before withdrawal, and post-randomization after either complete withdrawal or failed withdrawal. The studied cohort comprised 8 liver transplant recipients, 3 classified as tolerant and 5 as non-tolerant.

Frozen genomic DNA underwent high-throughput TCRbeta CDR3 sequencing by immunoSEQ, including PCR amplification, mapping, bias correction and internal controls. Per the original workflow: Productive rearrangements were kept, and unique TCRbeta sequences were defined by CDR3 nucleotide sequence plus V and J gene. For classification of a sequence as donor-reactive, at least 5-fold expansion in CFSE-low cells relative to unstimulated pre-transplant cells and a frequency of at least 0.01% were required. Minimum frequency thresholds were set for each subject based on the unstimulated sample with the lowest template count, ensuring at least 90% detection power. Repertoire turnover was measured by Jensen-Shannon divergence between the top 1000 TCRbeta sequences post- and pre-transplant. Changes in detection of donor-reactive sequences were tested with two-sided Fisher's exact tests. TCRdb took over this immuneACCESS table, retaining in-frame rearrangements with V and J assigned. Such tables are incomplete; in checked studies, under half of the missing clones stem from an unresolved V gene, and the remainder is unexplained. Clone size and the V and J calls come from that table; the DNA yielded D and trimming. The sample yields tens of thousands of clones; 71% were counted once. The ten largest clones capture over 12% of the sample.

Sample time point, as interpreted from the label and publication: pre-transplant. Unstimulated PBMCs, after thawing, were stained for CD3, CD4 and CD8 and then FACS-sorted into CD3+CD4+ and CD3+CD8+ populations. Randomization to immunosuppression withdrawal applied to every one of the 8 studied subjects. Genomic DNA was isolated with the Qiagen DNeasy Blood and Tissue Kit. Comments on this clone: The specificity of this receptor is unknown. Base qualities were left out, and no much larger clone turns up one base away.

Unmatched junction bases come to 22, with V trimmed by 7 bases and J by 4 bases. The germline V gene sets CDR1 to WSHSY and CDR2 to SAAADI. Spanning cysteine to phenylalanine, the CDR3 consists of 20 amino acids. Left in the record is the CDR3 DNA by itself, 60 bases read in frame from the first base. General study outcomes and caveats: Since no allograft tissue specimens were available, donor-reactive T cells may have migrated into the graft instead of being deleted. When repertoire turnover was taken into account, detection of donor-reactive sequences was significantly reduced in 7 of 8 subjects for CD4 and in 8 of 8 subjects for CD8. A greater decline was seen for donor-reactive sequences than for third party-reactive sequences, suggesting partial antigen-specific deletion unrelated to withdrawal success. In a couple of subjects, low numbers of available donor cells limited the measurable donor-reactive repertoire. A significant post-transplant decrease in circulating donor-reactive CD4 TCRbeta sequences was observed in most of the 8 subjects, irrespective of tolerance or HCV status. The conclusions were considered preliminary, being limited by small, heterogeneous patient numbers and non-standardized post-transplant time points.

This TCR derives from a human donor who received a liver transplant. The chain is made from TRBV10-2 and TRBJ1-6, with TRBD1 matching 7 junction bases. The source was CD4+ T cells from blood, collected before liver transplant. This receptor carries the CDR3 CASTTGDTMARTGYNSPLHF. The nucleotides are TGCGCCAGCACCACAGGGGACACAATGGCCCGAACGGGGTATAATTCACCCCTCCACTTT.